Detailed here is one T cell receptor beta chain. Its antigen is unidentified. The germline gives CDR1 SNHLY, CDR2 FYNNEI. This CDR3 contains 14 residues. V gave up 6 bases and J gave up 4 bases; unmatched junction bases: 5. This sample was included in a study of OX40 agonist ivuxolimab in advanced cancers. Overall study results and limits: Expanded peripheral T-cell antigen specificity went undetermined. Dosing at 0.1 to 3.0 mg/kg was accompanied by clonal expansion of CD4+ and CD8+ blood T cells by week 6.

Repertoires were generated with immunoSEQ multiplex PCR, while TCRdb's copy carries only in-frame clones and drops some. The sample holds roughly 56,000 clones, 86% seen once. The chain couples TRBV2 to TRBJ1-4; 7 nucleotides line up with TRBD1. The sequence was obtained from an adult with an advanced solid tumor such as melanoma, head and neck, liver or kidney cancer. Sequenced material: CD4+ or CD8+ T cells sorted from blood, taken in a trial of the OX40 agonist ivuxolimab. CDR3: CASRTGRLNEKLFF. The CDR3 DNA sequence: TGTGCCAGCAGGACAGGGAGACTTAATGAAAAACTGTTTTTT.